This T cell receptor (beta chain) was recovered during a study of blood T cells in healthy people across ages. Alongside a J-beta primer mix, a sample-barcoded 5' primer served in a second PCR lasting roughly 7 to 11 cycles. One entry per CDR3 protein results from TCRdb running MiXCR on the 5' RACE reads. Among some 790,000 distinct CDR3 sequences, 25% to 30% were seen once, and the ten largest hold roughly 17%. Researchers report isolating at least 7 million PBMCs per sample. With 6 bases clipped from V and 5 bases from J, the junction kept 8 bases outside the gene matches. The CDR3 sequence is 15 residues long. The germline gives CDR1 MDHEN, CDR2 SYDVKM.

This TCR came from an elderly woman in good health. The sequencing sample was made of blood. V is TRBV28 and J is TRBJ1-4; 8 nucleotides align to TRBD1. CDR3: CASSPRDRRNEKLFF. The CDR3 DNA is TGTGCCAGCAGCCCCCGGGACAGGAGGAATGAAAAACTGTTTTTT.